This T cell receptor (beta chain) was profiled in a study of shared clonotypes between healthy human individuals (dated by TCRdb to between 2020 and 2021). In terms of the full investigation: A few men and a couple of women, aged 18 to 49 years, made up the cohort. Per donor, three plates each were used for CD4 naive and CD4 memory, two for CD8 naive, and one for CD8 memory. The study deeply sequenced blood TCR repertoires of five healthy adults to estimate repertoire size and the extent of clonotype sharing between individuals. To increase sequencing depth and limit assay-specific biases, different laboratories used diverse techniques to prepare libraries and sequence TCR repertoires. Between about 0.8 and 8.9 billion PBMCs per donor were obtained by leukapheresis. What the research found in general, with its limitations: When several donors were compared, the shared fraction of clonotypes was 5% to 6.5% for naive CD4, about 4% for naive CD8, 2% to 2.5% for memory CD4, and roughly 0.43% for memory CD8. Naive subsets generally had larger estimated clonotype richness than memory subsets. Even with the large sequencing depth, rarefaction of the sorted-subset datasets indicated that sequencing was incomplete. Pairwise subsampling led to the expectation that sequencing depth would affect the degree of clonotype sharing among donors. The small number of donors limited the genetic and exposure-history diversity represented. Higher generation probabilities were observed for clonotypes shared by all four sorted-subset donors than for non-shared clonotypes. Only blood was sampled, and tissue TCR repertoires likely differ from those in blood.

CD8 naive samples were CD45RO-negative cells positively selected for CCR7, giving a CD45RA+CCR7+ population that excluded TemRA cells. The donors were healthy, HIV-negative adults who had no recently reported acute infections or vaccinations. Only Caucasian adults living in Nashville, Tennessee, USA were represented among the donors. Blood was collected by leukapheresis, and PBMCs were isolated by Ficoll-Histopaque density gradient centrifugation and then cryopreserved in liquid nitrogen vapor phase. Analytical flow cytometry was used to check the purity and quantity of each magnetically sorted T cell population. Each sorted fraction had its genomic DNA isolated and then quantified by UV absorbance on a Nanodrop 2000c. This clone was counted a single time. Its antigen remains undetermined. Qualities for individual bases were not recorded, and no much larger clone is one base off. Using the deep immunoSEQ assay, TCR CDR3 regions were amplified from genomic DNA by multiplex PCR. Extracted genomic DNA from each cell subset was spread evenly across all wells of several immunoSEQ 96-well plates, with each plate serving as a replicate. Each replicate PCR for sorted subsets received about 200 ng genomic DNA, equal to 30,000 or so T cell genomes. Purified libraries were measured with a Qubit 3.0 fluorometer, size-checked on a Bioanalyzer 2100, and measured again with the KAPA Library Quantification kit. Every immunoSEQ 96-well plate was sequenced on a separate single-read 150-cycle Illumina NextSeq 550 flow cell. The paper's processing steps were these. Because the immunoSEQ output included only junctional sequences and no quality scores, the filtering could not be the same as the filtering used for full-length reads. Sequences were annotated with PyIR, a Python wrapper for IgBLAST v1.9, using IMGT germline references to assign V/J genes and CDR3. Reads were removed for weak V/J assignments (E-value above 1e-6), missing CDR3, stop codons, out-of-frame junctions, or ambiguous translated residues. V3J clonotypes were defined as sequences sharing an identical inferred V gene, J gene, and CDR3 amino acid sequence. Percentage overlap between repertoires was computed as shared unique clonotypes divided by the size of the smaller repertoire. Three approaches were used to assess repertoire richness: RTK rarefaction, the Chao1 estimator, and Recon v2.1 estimates of unobserved clonotypes. For all TCRbeta clonotypes obtained by the gDNA method from a few donors, generation probabilities were computed with OLGA. Here the immuneACCESS table is served through TCRdb, limited to in-frame sequences with V and J called. Missing clones are a known gap in these copies; in checked studies unresolved V genes cover under half, and the rest lacks a known reason. V, J and clone size are those of that table, while D and trimming were read from the DNA. The sample data list approximately 2,000,000 clones, and 85% to 95% of these were observed just once. 1.5% to 2% of the sample rests with the top ten.

The sample comprised naive CD8+ T cells from PBMCs. The cell subset or site label, read with the paper, signifies: CD45RA+CCR7+. The TCR sequence derives from a man younger than 35 in good health. Some clones in this sample may be carry-over from other donors' samples.

The DNA sequence is given as TGTGCCAGCAGCCCAAGGACTAGCGGGAGCCCCGGGGAGCTGTTTTTT. Translation gives CASSPRTSGSPGELFF. In this chain, TRBV4-2 is recombined with TRBJ2-2; 13 of the junction bases match TRBD2. Trimming accounts for 4 bases at V and 6 bases at J, while the number of junction bases matched to no gene is 5. Including the terminal cysteine and phenylalanine, the CDR3 comprises 16 residues. This entry keeps only the CDR3 DNA: 48 bases, framed from base 1. CDR1 and CDR2 are drawn from the germline V gene: LGHNA, YNFKEQ.